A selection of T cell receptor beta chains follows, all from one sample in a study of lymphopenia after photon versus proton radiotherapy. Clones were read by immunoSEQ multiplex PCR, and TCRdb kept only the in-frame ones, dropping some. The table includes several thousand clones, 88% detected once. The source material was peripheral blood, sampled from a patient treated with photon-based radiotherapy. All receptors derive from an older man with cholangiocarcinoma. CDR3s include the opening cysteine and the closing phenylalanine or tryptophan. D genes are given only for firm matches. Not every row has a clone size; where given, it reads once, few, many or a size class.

CDR3aa: CAAQGVPYEQYF
CDR3nt: TGTGCCGCACAGGGGGTCCCCTACGAGCAGTACTTC
v_gene: TRBV30
d_gene: TRBD1
abundance: NA
j_gene: TRBJ2-7

CDR3aa: CASSQATPGTAYNSPLHF
CDR3nt: TGCGCCAGCAGCCAAGCCACACCGGGGACAGCTTATAATTCACCCCTCCACTTT
v_gene: TRBV4-1
d_gene: TRBD1
abundance: NA
j_gene: TRBJ1-6

CDR3aa: CASSDLSGTVETQYF
CDR3nt: TGTGCCAGCAGTGACCTATCCGGGACAGTGGAGACCCAGTACTTC
v_gene: TRBV6-1
d_gene: TRBD1
abundance: NA
j_gene: TRBJ2-5

CDR3aa: CASSPPGGPDTEAFF
CDR3nt: TGTGCCAGCTCACCCCCAGGGGGGCCCGACACTGAAGCTTTCTTT
v_gene: TRBV18
d_gene: TRBD1
abundance: once
j_gene: TRBJ1-1

CDR3aa: CASTFGPASLARQYF
CDR3nt: TGTGCCAGCACCTTTGGTCCGGCGTCCCTCGCCAGGCAGTATTTT
v_gene: TRBV27
d_gene: NA
abundance: NA
j_gene: TRBJ2-3

CDR3aa: CASSARPGSSYEQYF
CDR3nt: TGTGCCAGCAGCGCCCGACCAGGGAGTTCCTACGAGCAGTACTTC
v_gene: TRBV9
d_gene: NA
abundance: NA
j_gene: TRBJ2-7

CDR3aa: CASHEQYF
CDR3nt: TGTGCCAGCCACGAGCAGTACTTC
v_gene: TRBV7-8
d_gene: NA
abundance: few
j_gene: TRBJ2-7

CDR3aa: CASGDTLRDEQYF
CDR3nt: TGTGCTAGTGGGGACACTCTCCGGGACGAGCAGTACTTC
v_gene: TRBV12-5
d_gene: NA
abundance: NA
j_gene: TRBJ2-7

CDR3aa: CASIGTGLYEQYF
CDR3nt: TGTGCCAGCATCGGGACAGGGTTATACGAGCAGTACTTC
v_gene: TRBV6-1
d_gene: TRBD1
abundance: NA
j_gene: TRBJ2-7

CDR3aa: CASSLAFRTTNNEQFF
CDR3nt: TGCGCCAGCAGCTTGGCCTTCAGGACCACTAACAATGAGCAGTTCTTC
v_gene: TRBV5-1
d_gene: NA
abundance: NA
j_gene: TRBJ2-1

CDR3aa: CASSLGSSGANVLTF
CDR3nt: TGCGCCAGCAGCCTAGGTTCCTCTGGGGCCAACGTCCTGACTTTC
v_gene: TRBV5-1
d_gene: NA
abundance: NA
j_gene: TRBJ2-6

CDR3aa: CASSPDRGRWYF
CDR3nt: TGTGCCAGCAGCCCTGACAGGGGCAGGTGGTACTTC
v_gene: TRBV7-9
d_gene: TRBD1
abundance: NA
j_gene: TRBJ2-7

CDR3aa: CASSLRTSGGGETQYF
CDR3nt: TGTGCCAGCAGCCTCCGGACTAGCGGGGGCGGAGAGACCCAGTACTTC
v_gene: TRBV5-4
d_gene: TRBD2
abundance: NA
j_gene: TRBJ2-5

CDR3aa: CASSEGASGGYNEQFF
CDR3nt: TGTGCCAGCAGTGAAGGGGCTAGCGGGGGATACAATGAGCAGTTCTTC
v_gene: TRBV2
d_gene: TRBD2
abundance: NA
j_gene: TRBJ2-1

CDR3aa: CASSLGNNSPLHF
CDR3nt: TGTGCCAGCAGCTTAGGAAATAATTCACCCCTCCACTTT
v_gene: TRBV7-3
d_gene: NA
abundance: once
j_gene: TRBJ1-6

CDR3aa: CASSLVANQPQHF
CDR3nt: TGTGCCAGCAGTTTAGTGGCCAATCAGCCCCAGCATTTT
v_gene: TRBV28
d_gene: NA
abundance: once
j_gene: TRBJ1-5

CDR3aa: CASSFGQDFDEQFF
CDR3nt: TGTGCCAGCAGCTTCGGACAGGATTTCGATGAGCAGTTCTTC
v_gene: TRBV7-6
d_gene: TRBD1
abundance: NA
j_gene: TRBJ2-1

CDR3aa: CASSFGLNSGNTIYF
CDR3nt: TGTGCCAGCAGCTTTGGACTGAACTCTGGAAACACCATATATTTT
v_gene: TRBV7-2
d_gene: NA
abundance: NA
j_gene: TRBJ1-3

CDR3aa: CASSLSSGTGASPLHF
CDR3nt: TGTGCCAGCAGCCTATCCTCCGGGACAGGGGCTTCACCCCTCCACTTT
v_gene: TRBV28
d_gene: TRBD1
abundance: NA
j_gene: TRBJ1-6

CDR3aa: CASSEMGTPLSTDTQYF
CDR3nt: TGTGCCAGCAGCGAAATGGGGACACCCCTATCCACAGATACGCAGTATTTT
v_gene: TRBV2
d_gene: NA
abundance: NA
j_gene: TRBJ2-3

CDR3aa: CAWSSGRDQPQHF
CDR3nt: TGTGCCTGGAGTTCTGGGAGGGATCAGCCCCAGCATTTT
v_gene: TRBV30
d_gene: NA
abundance: NA
j_gene: TRBJ1-5

CDR3aa: CASSLSTSGGAEQYF
CDR3nt: TGCGCCAGCAGCTTGAGTACTAGCGGGGGGGCCGAGCAGTACTTC
v_gene: TRBV5-1
d_gene: TRBD2
abundance: NA
j_gene: TRBJ2-7

CDR3aa: CASIDSNYGYTF
CDR3nt: TGTGCCAGTATCGACAGCAACTATGGCTACACCTTC
v_gene: TRBV19
d_gene: NA
abundance: NA
j_gene: TRBJ1-2

CDR3aa: CASSVGPGGNQPQHF
CDR3nt: TGTGCCAGCAGCGTAGGCCCCGGCGGCAATCAGCCCCAGCATTTT
v_gene: TRBV9
d_gene: NA
abundance: NA
j_gene: TRBJ1-5

CDR3aa: CASNAGTGNGNTIYF
CDR3nt: TGTGCCAGCAACGCCGGGACAGGGAACGGAAACACCATATATTTT
v_gene: TRBV2
d_gene: TRBD1
abundance: NA
j_gene: TRBJ1-3

CDR3aa: CASSPGATLRGTQSYEQYF
CDR3nt: TGTGCCAGCAGCCCAGGGGCGACCCTTAGGGGGACCCAAAGTTACGAGCAGTACTTC
v_gene: TRBV9
d_gene: NA
abundance: few
j_gene: TRBJ2-7

CDR3aa: CASSQRDRGLRFVNTEAFF
CDR3nt: TGTGCCAGCAGCCAGCGGGACAGGGGACTCCGCTTCGTGAACACTGAAGCTTTCTTT
v_gene: TRBV11-2
d_gene: TRBD1
abundance: NA
j_gene: TRBJ1-1

CDR3aa: CASSLVGGWNYGYTF
CDR3nt: TGTGCCAGCAGCTTAGTGGGGGGATGGAACTATGGCTACACCTTC
v_gene: TRBV11-2
d_gene: NA
abundance: few
j_gene: TRBJ1-2

CDR3aa: CASSLGQGAYEQYF
CDR3nt: TGTGCCAGCAGTTTAGGACAGGGGGCCTACGAGCAGTACTTC
v_gene: TRBV6-5
d_gene: TRBD1
abundance: NA
j_gene: TRBJ2-7

CDR3aa: CASSLSYRQGDVGYTF
CDR3nt: TGTGCCAGCAGTTTGTCGTATAGACAGGGAGATGTTGGCTACACCTTC
v_gene: TRBV28
d_gene: TRBD1
abundance: NA
j_gene: TRBJ1-2

CDR3aa: CASSFHERSYNEQFF
CDR3nt: TGTGCCAGCAGTTTCCATGAAAGGAGCTACAATGAGCAGTTCTTC
v_gene: TRBV9
d_gene: NA
abundance: NA
j_gene: TRBJ2-1

CDR3aa: CASSPDNTGELFF
CDR3nt: TGTGCCAGCTCACCAGACAACACCGGGGAGCTGTTTTTT
v_gene: TRBV18
d_gene: NA
abundance: NA
j_gene: TRBJ2-2

CDR3aa: CASSPGEVASGEQYF
CDR3nt: TGTGCCAGCTCACCGGGCGAGGTAGCGTCGGGCGAGCAGTACTTC
v_gene: TRBV18
d_gene: NA
abundance: NA
j_gene: TRBJ2-7

CDR3aa: CASRLPGTGRYEQFF
CDR3nt: TGTGCCAGCAGGCTACCCGGGACAGGGAGATATGAGCAGTTCTTC
v_gene: TRBV27
d_gene: TRBD1
abundance: NA
j_gene: TRBJ2-1

CDR3aa: CATSKGWFNTGELFF
CDR3nt: TGTGCCACCTCAAAGGGGTGGTTTAACACCGGGGAGCTGTTTTTT
v_gene: TRBV28
d_gene: NA
abundance: NA
j_gene: TRBJ2-2

CDR3aa: CASSPRDRAGNTIYF
CDR3nt: TGTGCCAGCAGCCCAAGGGACAGGGCTGGAAACACCATATATTTT
v_gene: TRBV11-2
d_gene: TRBD1
abundance: NA
j_gene: TRBJ1-3

CDR3aa: CASSLRPIGAFSGELFF
CDR3nt: TGTGCCAGCAGCTTAAGGCCAATCGGAGCGTTCTCCGGGGAGCTGTTTTTT
v_gene: TRBV11-3
d_gene: NA
abundance: NA
j_gene: TRBJ2-2

CDR3aa: CASSLYPGSYNEQFF
CDR3nt: TGTGCCAGCAGCCTATACCCGGGGTCCTACAATGAGCAGTTCTTC
v_gene: TRBV5-6
d_gene: NA
abundance: once
j_gene: TRBJ2-1

CDR3aa: CASSDSGDSYEQYF
CDR3nt: TGTGCCAGCAGCGATTCAGGGGACTCCTACGAGCAGTACTTC
v_gene: TRBV28
d_gene: NA
abundance: NA
j_gene: TRBJ2-7

CDR3aa: CASSEGTSVAFF
CDR3nt: TGCGCCAGCAGTGAGGGGACTTCAGTAGCTTTCTTT
v_gene: TRBV10-1
d_gene: NA
abundance: NA
j_gene: TRBJ1-1

CDR3aa: CASSLPMDTQYF
CDR3nt: TGCGCCAGCAGCCTCCCTATGGATACGCAGTATTTT
v_gene: TRBV4-1
d_gene: NA
abundance: once
j_gene: TRBJ2-3

CDR3aa: CASRRRGGDYGYTF
CDR3nt: TGTGCCAGCAGGAGGAGAGGGGGGGACTATGGCTACACCTTC
v_gene: TRBV2
d_gene: NA
abundance: NA
j_gene: TRBJ1-2

CDR3aa: CASSRKVDREVGEKLFF
CDR3nt: TGTGCCAGCAGCCGTAAGGTCGACAGGGAGGTTGGTGAAAAACTGTTTTTT
v_gene: TRBV5-4
d_gene: TRBD1
abundance: NA
j_gene: TRBJ1-4

CDR3aa: CASSLAGWYQETQYF
CDR3nt: TGTGCCAGCAGCTTGGCGGGTTGGTACCAAGAGACCCAGTACTTC
v_gene: TRBV5-4
d_gene: NA
abundance: NA
j_gene: TRBJ2-5

CDR3aa: CASSPLRGGQPQHF
CDR3nt: TGTGCCAGCTCACCACTCAGGGGGGGTCAGCCCCAGCATTTT
v_gene: TRBV18
d_gene: TRBD1
abundance: NA
j_gene: TRBJ1-5

CDR3aa: CAWGEKWVSPLHF
CDR3nt: TGTGCCTGGGGGGAAAAGTGGGTCTCACCCCTCCACTTT
v_gene: TRBV30
d_gene: NA
abundance: NA
j_gene: TRBJ1-6

CDR3aa: CASSSMAGGPTDTQYF
CDR3nt: TGTGCCAGCAGCTCGATGGCGGGGGGACCCACAGATACGCAGTATTTT
v_gene: TRBV11-3
d_gene: TRBD2
abundance: NA
j_gene: TRBJ2-3

CDR3aa: CASSYGTPPEQYF
CDR3nt: TGTGCCAGCAGTTACGGGACGCCCCCAGAGCAGTACTTC
v_gene: TRBV6-6
d_gene: NA
abundance: NA
j_gene: TRBJ2-7

CDR3aa: CASNRITGANVLTF
CDR3nt: TGTGCCAGCAACCGCATCACTGGGGCCAACGTCCTGACTTTC
v_gene: TRBV6-5
d_gene: NA
abundance: NA
j_gene: TRBJ2-6

CDR3aa: CASSLKLGGTEAFF
CDR3nt: TGTGCCAGCAGCTTAAAGCTGGGAGGCACTGAAGCTTTCTTT
v_gene: TRBV7-3
d_gene: NA
abundance: NA
j_gene: TRBJ1-1

CDR3aa: CASSLEGTGYQPQHF
CDR3nt: TGTGCCAGCAGCTTAGAAGGGACGGGTTATCAGCCCCAGCATTTT
v_gene: TRBV7-2
d_gene: NA
abundance: NA
j_gene: TRBJ1-5

CDR3aa: CASSENPAGSGRNEQYF
CDR3nt: TGTGCCAGCAGTGAAAACCCAGCGGGGTCCGGTAGGAACGAGCAGTACTTC
v_gene: TRBV6-1
d_gene: TRBD2
abundance: once
j_gene: TRBJ2-7

CDR3aa: CASSIEVGRTYGYTF
CDR3nt: TGTGCCAGTAGTATAGAGGTGGGCAGAACCTATGGCTACACCTTC
v_gene: TRBV19
d_gene: NA
abundance: NA
j_gene: TRBJ1-2

CDR3aa: CASSSRLNEKLFF
CDR3nt: TGTGCCAGCAGTTCTAGACTCAATGAAAAACTGTTTTTT
v_gene: TRBV6-1
d_gene: NA
abundance: NA
j_gene: TRBJ1-4

CDR3aa: CAWNGIYEGRTEAFF
CDR3nt: TGTGCCTGGAACGGCATTTACGAGGGGCGCACTGAAGCTTTCTTT
v_gene: TRBV30
d_gene: NA
abundance: NA
j_gene: TRBJ1-1

CDR3aa: CASSTDRAAYGYTF
CDR3nt: TGTGCCAGCAGCACGGACAGGGCTGCCTATGGCTACACCTTC
v_gene: TRBV5-4
d_gene: TRBD1
abundance: NA
j_gene: TRBJ1-2

CDR3aa: CASSSPGQGKDGYTF
CDR3nt: TGTGCCAGCAGTTCGCCGGGACAGGGGAAGGATGGCTACACCTTC
v_gene: TRBV6-5
d_gene: TRBD1
abundance: NA
j_gene: TRBJ1-2

CDR3aa: CASRPDRASYNSPLHF
CDR3nt: TGTGCCAGCAGGCCTGACAGGGCATCCTATAATTCACCCCTCCACTTT
v_gene: TRBV2
d_gene: TRBD1
abundance: NA
j_gene: TRBJ1-6

CDR3aa: CASSRTGNTEAFF
CDR3nt: TGTGCCAGCAGCCGGACAGGGAACACTGAAGCTTTCTTT
v_gene: TRBV5-6
d_gene: TRBD1
abundance: NA
j_gene: TRBJ1-1

CDR3aa: CASLFSGGHEQYF
CDR3nt: TGTGCCAGCTTATTTAGCGGGGGTCACGAGCAGTACTTC
v_gene: TRBV6-1
d_gene: TRBD2
abundance: NA
j_gene: TRBJ2-7